These 12 T cell receptor beta chains originate from one sample sequenced in a study of OX40 agonist ivuxolimab in advanced cancers. Assay used: immunoSEQ multiplex PCR; TCRdb lists only in-frame clones, some missing. The data show about 80,000 clones, around four fifths seen once. The sequenced sample was CD4+ or CD8+ T cells sorted from blood, obtained in a trial of the OX40 agonist ivuxolimab. The receptor source for this set is an adult with an advanced solid tumor such as melanoma, head and neck, liver or kidney cancer.

This chain joins TRBV27 and TRBJ2-5, with TRBD1 as a possible D gene (5 bases). Per the germline V gene, CDR1 is MNHEY and CDR2 is SMNVEV (reference sequence). V dropped 2 bases and J dropped 2 bases, with 12 bases sitting between them. The CDR3 totals 15 residues. The CDR3 reads CASSLIGQLQETQYF. In DNA form, the CDR3 reads TGTGCCAGCAGTTTAATCGGACAATTACAAGAGACCCAGTACTTC.

The chain recombines TRBV10-3 with TRBJ1-1, with a weak D call TRBD1 (6 bases). This CDR3 spans 14 amino acids. The V and J ends lost 4 bases and 1 base respectively, with 10 bases between them. In germline, CDR1 is ENHRY, CDR2 SYGVKD. The CDR3 is CAISGRGGNTEAFF. The CDR3 region has the DNA TGTGCCATCAGTGGGAGGGGGGGGAACACTGAAGCTTTCTTT.

Of note for this clone: The junction departs from the called germline gene at one end, perhaps through a read error. The V gene is TRBV7-7, the J gene TRBJ2-1; D possibly corresponds to TRBD2 (5 bases). The germline CDR1 and CDR2 sequences are SSHAT and FNYEAQ (reference sequence). The length of the CDR3 is 16 residues. The CDR3 region is CASSPTRELMGNEQFF. DNA for the CDR3: TGTGCTAGCAGCCCCACTAGGGAGTTGATGGGCAATGAGCAGTTCTTC.

The V gene is TRBV11-3, the J gene TRBJ1-1; possible D gene TRBD1, 5 bases. The V and J ends lost 3 bases and 4 bases respectively, with 15 bases between them. CDR1 is SGHNT and CDR2 is YENEEA in the germline V gene. CDR3 length equals 15 residues. The CDR3 region has the DNA TGTGCCAGCAGCTTGGGAGGCAGGAGGGGCACTGAAGCTTTCTTT. Translating it yields CASSLGGRRGTEAFF.

This sequence joins TRBV2 and TRBJ1-5; TRBD1 matches 8 bases. Germline values: CDR1 SNHLY, CDR2 FYNNEI. The length of the CDR3 is 15 residues. Trimming cost V 6 bases and J 5 bases; bases outside gene matches: 9. The CDR3 here is CASRPDRGGDQPQHF. The CDR3 DNA follows: TGTGCCAGCAGGCCCGACAGGGGAGGAGATCAGCCCCAGCATTTT.

This clone was detected only once. This chain links TRBV10-3 with TRBJ2-7, with D possibly matching TRBD2 (7 bases). Trimming stripped 6 bases from V and 1 base from J, with 16 bases between. Germline loops: CDR1 ENHRY, CDR2 SYGVKD. The CDR3 spans 15 residues. Here the CDR3 reads CAISFGGGGSYEQYF. CDR3 bases: TGTGCCATCAGCTTCGGGGGCGGGGGATCCTACGAGCAGTACTTC.

The rearrangement links TRBV9 to TRBJ2-1; D is uncertain. Germline loops: CDR1 SGDLS, CDR2 YYNGEE. The CDR3 covers 12 residues. Trimming pared 0 bases from V and 4 bases from J, leaving 2 bases between. As DNA, the CDR3 is TGTGCCAGCAGCGTAGAATACAATGAGCAGTTCTTC. This encodes CASSVEYNEQFF.

The rearrangement links TRBV6-5 to TRBJ2-5; 8 bases are shared with TRBD1. This CDR3 is built from 14 residues. Germline CDR1 is MNHEY and CDR2 is SVGAGI. V shed 6 bases and J 1 base; nucleotides not matched to a gene: 4. CDR3 nucleotides: TGTGCCAGCAGGATCACAGGGGGCCAAGAGACCCAGTACTTC. This gives the protein CASRITGGQETQYF.

CDR3 residues: CAWSGVQETQYF. The CDR3, as DNA: TGTGCCTGGAGTGGCGTCCAAGAGACCCAGTACTTC. The genes are TRBV30 and TRBJ2-5; D remains ambiguous. Looked up from germline, CDR1 is GTSNPN and CDR2 is SVGIG (reference sequence). With 1 base removed from V and 1 base from J, the gap between germline ends came to 4 bases. The CDR3 loop spans 12 amino acids. Looking up the rest from reference TRBV30 and TRBJ2-5 gives the full variable domain: SQTIHQWPATLVQPVGSPLSLECTVEGTSNPNLYWYRQAAGRGLQLLFYSVGIGQISSEVPQNLSASRPQDRQFILSSKKLLLSDSGFYLCAWSGVQETQYFGPGTRLLVL.

This chain uses TRBV6-4 with TRBJ2-7; D gene uncertain. Looked up from germline, CDR1 is MRHNA and CDR2 is SNTAGT. The CDR3 has 13 residues. V lost 2 bases, J lost 4 bases, and 9 bases lay in between. The DNA for the CDR3 is TGTGCCAGCAGTGACCCCAACGGATACGAGCAGTACTTC. It is translated as CASSDPNGYEQYF.

This clone was detected only once. This sequence joins TRBV15 and TRBJ1-2; D is uncertain. The CDR3 runs to 14 residues. Deletions cut 0 bases from V and 10 bases from J, with 15 bases between. Germline CDR1 is LNHNV and CDR2 is YYDKDF (reference sequence). In DNA form, the CDR3 reads TGTGCCACCAGCAGAGATGGGGTGAGGACTGCCTACACCTTC. Translated, it gives CATSRDGVRTAYTF.

V and J are TRBV7-9 and TRBJ1-3; D gene ambiguous. V shed 6 bases and J shed 2 bases, with 11 bases lying between them. Germline lookup yields CDR1 SEHNR and CDR2 FQNEAQ (reference sequence). The CDR3 runs to 14 residues. The CDR3, as DNA: TGTGCCAGCAGTAATCCGGGCCCTGGAAACACCATATATTTT. It translates to CASSNPGPGNTIYF.